These T cell receptor beta chains were read from a single sample in a study of spatial heterogeneity in lung cancer. TCRdb redid the calling of the 5' RACE reads with MiXCR, one entry per CDR3 protein. The profile covers about 20,000 distinct CDR3 sequences, with about a tenth appearing a single time and 36% taken by the ten largest. The specimen comprised PBMCs, sampled at follow-up. Every receptor here comes from a female donor with early-stage non-small cell lung cancer. The CDR3 runs from the conserved cysteine through the conserved F or W. The D gene is left open where the match is weak. For some rows the clone size is stated as once, few or many, or as a class when expanded; others skip it.

j_call | v_call | d_call | clone_size | cdr3_nt | cdr3_aa
TRBJ1-1 | TRBV6-1 | NA | NA | TGTGCCAGCAGTGAACGGAAGAATGCGGTGAACACTGAAGCTTTCTTT | CASSERKNAVNTEAFF
TRBJ2-5 | TRBV7-2 | NA | NA | TGTACCAGCAGCGCACAGGGAGGATGGGAGACCCAGTACTTC | CTSSAQGGWETQYF
TRBJ2-2 | TRBV3-1 | NA | many | TGTGCCAGCCGAAGAAGGACCAACACCGGGGAGCTGTTTTTT | CASRRRTNTGELFF
TRBJ2-7 | TRBV6-6 | NA | many | TGTGCCAGCAGGCTAGCCGCTATCTACGAGCAGTACTTC | CASRLAAIYEQYF
TRBJ2-1 | TRBV27 | NA | many | TGTGCCAGCAGTCCCCCCGTACCGTTTCCGCGGGGATTCTCCTACAATGAGCAGTTCTTC | CASSPPVPFPRGFSYNEQFF
TRBJ1-5 | TRBV6-2/TRBV6-3 | NA | many | TGTGCCAGCAGTTATTGGGGGGTTCGACAGCCCCAGCATTTT | CASSYWGVRQPQHF
TRBJ1-2 | TRBV9 | NA | many | TGTGCCAGCAGCGTAGCTCAGGGCCAGCCTAACTATGGCTACACCTTC | CASSVAQGQPNYGYTF
TRBJ2-2 | TRBV29-1 | TRBD1 | many | TGCAGCGTTGAGGGCCTTCCGGGACAGGCGAACACCGGGGAGCTGTTTTTT | CSVEGLPGQANTGELFF
TRBJ2-4 | TRBV6-6 | NA | many | TGTGCCAGCAAGGGAGAAGGGAACATTCAGTACTTC | CASKGEGNIQYF
TRBJ1-3 | TRBV30 | NA | few | TGTGCCTGGAGTTTTGGAAACACCATATATTTT | CAWSFGNTIYF
TRBJ1-2 | TRBV25-1 | TRBD1 | few | TGTGCCAGCAAACTACAGGGGAGGCTAACCTTC | CASKLQGRLTF
TRBJ2-1 | TRBV20-1 | TRBD2 | many | TGCAGTGCTAGTAGTCGACTAGCGGGAGCCCATGAGCAGTTCTTC | CSASSRLAGAHEQFF
TRBJ2-1 | TRBV18 | TRBD1 | few | TGTGCCAGCTCACCCAGACAGGGGGTGTCCAATGAGCAGTTCTTC | CASSPRQGVSNEQFF
TRBJ1-4 | TRBV19 | NA | NA | TGTGCCAGTAGTATAGATCGCCTCGCAACTAATGAAAAACTGTTTTTT | CASSIDRLATNEKLFF
TRBJ2-1 | TRBV4-1 | TRBD2 | many | TGCGCCAGCAGCCCATGGAGAAGCGGGGGTTACAATGAGCAGTTCTTC | CASSPWRSGGYNEQFF
TRBJ1-5 | TRBV27 | NA | many | TGTGCCAGCAGTTATAGTGGCTACAGCAATCAGCCCCAGCATTTT | CASSYSGYSNQPQHF
TRBJ1-5 | TRBV7-9 | NA | many | TGTGCCAGCAGCCAAACGACAGGAGGCCAGCCCCAGCATTTT | CASSQTTGGQPQHF
TRBJ1-5 | TRBV12-3/TRBV12-4 | TRBD1 | few | TGTGCCAGCAGCTCTAGCGAACCCGGGACAGGGAGAAATCAGCCCCAGCATTTT | CASSSSEPGTGRNQPQHF
TRBJ2-1 | TRBV12-3/TRBV12-4 | NA | many | TGTGCCAGCAGTGAACAGGCGCCGAAATACAATGAGCAGTTCTTC | CASSEQAPKYNEQFF
TRBJ1-1 | TRBV5-4 | NA | many | TGTGCCAGCAGCTTGGCCGGGGGAGCGAACACTGAAGCTTTCTTT | CASSLAGGANTEAFF
TRBJ1-4 | TRBV18 | NA | many | TGTGCCAGCTCACCTCCAGGAATAACTAATGAAAAACTGTTTTTT | CASSPPGITNEKLFF
TRBJ1-6 | TRBV30 | TRBD1 | many | TGTGCCTGGAGGGGACAGAATTCACCCCTCCACTTT | CAWRGQNSPLHF
TRBJ2-1 | TRBV7-9 | NA | many | TGTGCCAGCAGCTTAACCGGCGATGAGCAGTTCTTC | CASSLTGDEQFF
TRBJ2-3 | TRBV6-5 | NA | NA | TGTGCCAGCAGACAACAGGGTTATTACACAGATACGCAGTATTTT | CASRQQGYYTDTQYF
TRBJ1-4 | TRBV6-5 | NA | many | TGTGCCAGCAGTTACCAGCAACCGGGGGGTGAAAAACTGTTTTTT | CASSYQQPGGEKLFF
TRBJ1-5 | TRBV7-9 | TRBD1 | many | TGTGCCAGCAGCGTAACAGGGGGGATCATGCCCCAGCATTTT | CASSVTGGIMPQHF
TRBJ2-1 | TRBV6-2/TRBV6-3 | TRBD1 | many | TGTGCCAGCAGTTACGACAGGGTCGACAATGAGCAGTTCTTC | CASSYDRVDNEQFF
TRBJ2-1 | TRBV7-9 | NA | NA | TGTGCCAGCAGCGTCCCTAGCTCCTACAATGAGCAGTTCTTC | CASSVPSSYNEQFF
TRBJ2-5 | TRBV4-2 | TRBD1 | few | TGTGCCAGCAGCCGATTGACAGGGGCAGGGGAGACCCAGTACTTC | CASSRLTGAGETQYF
TRBJ2-7 | TRBV18 | TRBD1 | few | TGTGCCAGCTCACCACCTACCCTTTCGACAGGGAGAGTAAGAGATGAGCAGTACTTC | CASSPPTLSTGRVRDEQYF
TRBJ2-2 | TRBV2 | TRBD2 | NA | TGTGCCAGCAGGAGCGGGAGGGCCACCACCGGGGAGCTGTTTTTT | CASRSGRATTGELFF
TRBJ2-7 | TRBV2 | NA | medium-sized | TGTGCCGGGGGCACAGATCTTTCCTACGAGCAGTACTTC | CAGGTDLSYEQYF
TRBJ2-3 | TRBV4-2 | NA | many | TGTGCCAGCAGTTATCCGCCTGGAGGGGGCGCAGATACGCAGTATTTT | CASSYPPGGGADTQYF
TRBJ2-6 | TRBV6-1 | NA | many | TGTGCCAGCAGTGAAGCTGGAGGTGTCAGGGGGGCCAACGTCCTGACTTTC | CASSEAGGVRGANVLTF
TRBJ1-6 | TRBV5-1 | TRBD1 | few | TGCGCCAGCAGCGGGGACAGTCTTCGGGCCCTCCACTTT | CASSGDSLRALHF
TRBJ2-3 | TRBV4-3 | TRBD2 | many | TGCGCCAGCAGCCAAGATCACGTAGCGGGGACGAGCACAGATACGCAGTATTTT | CASSQDHVAGTSTDTQYF
TRBJ1-4 | TRBV20-1 | NA | many | TGCAGTGCTCCCCCAACCGGGGGACAAGAACTGTTTTTT | CSAPPTGGQELFF
TRBJ1-4 | TRBV7-2 | TRBD1 | many | TGTGCCAGCAGCCAGGACAGGGCTAATGAAAAACTGTTTTTT | CASSQDRANEKLFF
TRBJ1-2 | TRBV29-1 | NA | NA | TGCAGCGTTGACAGGGACGAGAAGTATGGCTACACCTTC | CSVDRDEKYGYTF
TRBJ1-4 | TRBV28 | TRBD1 | many | TGTGCCAGCAGTTCCGGGACAGTCAAGGAAAAACTGTTTTTT | CASSSGTVKEKLFF
TRBJ1-6 | TRBV12-3/TRBV12-4 | NA | many | TGTGCCAGCAGTTTAGGGGCCAGGGTTGGTAATTCACCCCTCCACTTT | CASSLGARVGNSPLHF
TRBJ2-3 | TRBV20-1 | NA | medium-sized | TGCAGTGCTAATGAGAGGGCTCGTGGCACAGATACGCAGTATTTT | CSANERARGTDTQYF
TRBJ1-2 | TRBV25-1 | NA | many | TGTGCCAGCAGTGAACACCACAGCCGATATGGCTACACCTTC | CASSEHHSRYGYTF
TRBJ2-3 | TRBV10-3 | TRBD2 | many | TGTGCCATCAGACCTTCAACACTAGCGTCAGGCACAGATACGCAGTATTTT | CAIRPSTLASGTDTQYF
TRBJ1-2 | TRBV4-3 | NA | many | TGCGCCAGCAGCCAAGATCTAGGGCACGGCTATGGCTACACCTTC | CASSQDLGHGYGYTF
TRBJ2-1 | TRBV6-2/TRBV6-3 | NA | few | TGTGCCAGCAGGAGGGGGGATGACAATGAGCAGTTCTTC | CASRRGDDNEQFF
TRBJ2-2 | TRBV10-1 | NA | many | TGCGCCAGCAGGGCCGGGACTTCCACCGGGGAGCTGTTTTTT | CASRAGTSTGELFF
TRBJ2-5 | TRBV29-1 | NA | few | TGCAGCGTTGGCGGCCATGCGATCCAAGAGACCCAGTACTTC | CSVGGHAIQETQYF
TRBJ2-7 | TRBV2 | TRBD2 | NA | TGTGCCAGCAGAGCGGGACCTGCAAACTACGAGCAGTACTTC | CASRAGPANYEQYF
TRBJ2-1 | TRBV28 | TRBD1 | many | TGTGCCAGCAGTTTCGCGGGGACAGGCTACAATGAGCAGTTCTTC | CASSFAGTGYNEQFF
TRBJ2-1 | TRBV12-3/TRBV12-4 | NA | NA | TGTGCCAGCAGTTTAGAATTTCCTGGAGGGGAGTTCTTC | CASSLEFPGGEFF
TRBJ1-2 | TRBV6-6 | NA | NA | TGTGCCAGCAGTTCGTTACAGGCCAATGGCTACACCTTC | CASSSLQANGYTF